This TCR beta chain was captured by sequencing in a study of shared clonotypes between healthy human individuals. As originally analysed: ImmunoSEQ output lacked quality scores and full-length reads, limiting matched filtering. Produced via immunoSEQ multiplex PCR; TCRdb's table is partial and in-frame only. V, J and clone size derive from that table, while D and trimming were established from the DNA sequence. Of about 530,000 clones in the sample, about 75% were seen once. Germline-derived CDR1 and CDR2 are SGHRS and YFSETQ. Trimming left V 1 base short and J 6 bases short, with 7 bases between. This CDR3 is 12 amino acids long.

The sample taken for sequencing was PBMCs. This clonotype was sampled from a woman in her forties in good health. Some clones in this sample may be carry-over from other donors' samples. The J gene is TRBJ1-1, the V gene TRBV5-1; no reliable D call. The CDR3: CASSLPAPEAFF. The CDR3 nucleotides read TGCGCCAGCAGCTTGCCGGCCCCTGAAGCTTTCTTT.